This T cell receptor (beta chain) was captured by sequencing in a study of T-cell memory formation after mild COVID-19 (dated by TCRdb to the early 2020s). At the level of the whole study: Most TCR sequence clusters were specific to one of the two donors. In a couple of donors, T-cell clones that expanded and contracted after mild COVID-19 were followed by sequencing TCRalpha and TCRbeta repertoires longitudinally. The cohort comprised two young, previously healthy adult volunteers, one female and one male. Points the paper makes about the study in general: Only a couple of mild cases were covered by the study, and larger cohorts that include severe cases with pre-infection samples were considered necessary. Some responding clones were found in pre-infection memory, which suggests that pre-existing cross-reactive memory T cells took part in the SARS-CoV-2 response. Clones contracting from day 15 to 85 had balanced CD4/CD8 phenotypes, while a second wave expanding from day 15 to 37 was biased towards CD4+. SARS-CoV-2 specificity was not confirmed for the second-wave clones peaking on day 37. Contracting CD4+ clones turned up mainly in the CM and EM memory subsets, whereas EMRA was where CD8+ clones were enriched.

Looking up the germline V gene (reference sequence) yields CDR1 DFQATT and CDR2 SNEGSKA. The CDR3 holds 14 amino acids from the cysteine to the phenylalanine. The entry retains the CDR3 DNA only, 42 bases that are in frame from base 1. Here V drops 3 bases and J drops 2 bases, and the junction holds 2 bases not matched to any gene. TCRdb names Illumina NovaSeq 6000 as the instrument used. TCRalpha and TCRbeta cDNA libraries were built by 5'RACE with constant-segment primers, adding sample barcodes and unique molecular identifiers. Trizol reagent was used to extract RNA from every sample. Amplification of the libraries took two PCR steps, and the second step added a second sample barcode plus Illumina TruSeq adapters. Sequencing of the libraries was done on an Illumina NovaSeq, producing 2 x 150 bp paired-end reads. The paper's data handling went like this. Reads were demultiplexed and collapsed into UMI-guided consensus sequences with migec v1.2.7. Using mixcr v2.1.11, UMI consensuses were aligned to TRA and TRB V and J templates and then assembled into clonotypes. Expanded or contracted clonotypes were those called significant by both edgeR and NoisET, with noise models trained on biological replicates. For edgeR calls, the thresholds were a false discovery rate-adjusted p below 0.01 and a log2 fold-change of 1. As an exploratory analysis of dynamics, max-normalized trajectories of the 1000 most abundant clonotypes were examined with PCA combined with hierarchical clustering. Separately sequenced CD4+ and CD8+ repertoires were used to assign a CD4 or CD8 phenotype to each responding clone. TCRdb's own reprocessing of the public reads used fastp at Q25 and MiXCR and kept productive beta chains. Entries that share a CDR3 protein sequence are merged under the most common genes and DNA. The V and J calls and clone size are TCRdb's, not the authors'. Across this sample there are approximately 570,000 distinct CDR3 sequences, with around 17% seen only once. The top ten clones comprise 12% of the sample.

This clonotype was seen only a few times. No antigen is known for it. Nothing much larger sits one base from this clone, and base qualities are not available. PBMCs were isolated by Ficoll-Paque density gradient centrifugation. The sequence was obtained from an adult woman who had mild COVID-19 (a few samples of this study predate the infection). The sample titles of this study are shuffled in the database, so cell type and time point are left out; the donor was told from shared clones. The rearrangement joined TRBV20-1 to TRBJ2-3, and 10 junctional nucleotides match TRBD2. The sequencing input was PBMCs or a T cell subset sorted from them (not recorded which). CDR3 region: CSASTSGDTDTQYF. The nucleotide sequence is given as TGCAGTGCTAGTACTAGCGGGGACACAGATACGCAGTATTTT.